This entry concerns a single TCR beta chain. Its specificity is unknown. After removal of 5 bases from V and 0 bases from J, the junction contained 4 bases not matched to a gene. Germline V gene lookup returns CDR1 SGHTA and CDR2 FQGNSA. The CDR3 has 15 residues. The data were obtained in a study of siplizumab effects on memory and regulatory T cells. Sequenced by immunoSEQ multiplex PCR; TCRdb stores in-frame clones only, minus some. Of 70,000 to 95,000 clones listed, 75% to 90% are singletons. General study findings and limits: Unstimulated naive T cells seemed to show more diversity than memory cells did, and they also seemed to be among the major contributors to the alloresponse. Mappable alloreactive CD4+ clones averaged approximately 70% Treg-derived with siplizumab versus 26.9% in controls. Alloreactive sequences that could be traced to unstimulated CD4+ memory cells showed a significant reduction under siplizumab.

This chain connects TRBV7-2 to TRBJ2-7; TRBD1 matches 10 bases. The TCR comes from a human donor in good health. The specimen sequenced was CD4+ T cells sorted from blood. CDR3 protein: CASSRRTGGSYEQYF. The CDR3 region has the DNA TGTGCCAGCAGCCGACGGACAGGGGGCTCCTACGAGCAGTACTTC.